The T cell receptor (beta chain) described here comes from a study of identical twins. Findings and caveats of the study: The same donors were not followed; conclusions instead depended on cross-sectional statistical analysis. Within monozygotic twins, out-of-frame TCR alpha sharing was underestimated by the models.

This clonotype has just a few counts. Its antigen is still unknown. Germline assignment: CDR1 LGHDT and CDR2 YNNKEL (reference sequence). The V end was cut by 6 bases, the J end by 0 bases, with 12 bases between. The CDR3 consists of 15 residues. One entry per CDR3 protein, called by TCRdb with MiXCR from the 5' RACE reads. The table has 750,000 to 950,000 distinct CDR3 sequences, 9% to 15% seen once. The sample was also reused in another study, on yellow fever vaccine responses in identical twins.

The chain uses TRBV3-1 and TRBJ1-3; perhaps TRBD1 as D (5 bases). This clonotype was sampled from a woman aged 18-29 years in good health. Source material: PBMCs. CDR3 coding DNA: TGTGCCAGCAGACCCGGGACTAACTCTGGAAACACCATATATTTT. It encodes CASRPGTNSGNTIYF.